The source of this T cell receptor (beta chain) is a study of OX40 agonist ivuxolimab in advanced cancers. Findings and caveats of the study: The authors did not determine the antigen specificity of the expanded peripheral T cells. Fewer expanded clones were found on average in CD4+ than in CD8+ T cells.

People who had autoimmune disease history or systemic immunosuppression were excluded. The CDR3 spans 11 residues. Germline CDR1 and CDR2: SGHRS and YFSETQ. Trimming pared 2 bases from V and 4 bases from J, leaving 1 base between. This clone was counted a single time. The antigen remains undetermined. This sample also contains other DNA sequences that code for the same CDR3. Measured with immunoSEQ multiplex PCR; TCRdb has only the in-frame clones, and not every one. This table holds about 110,000 clones, approximately 90% found once. The sample consisted of CD4+ or CD8+ T cells sorted from blood, taken in a trial of the OX40 agonist ivuxolimab. The V gene is TRBV5-1, the J gene TRBJ2-1; no clear D. The TCR sequence derives from an adult with an advanced solid tumor such as melanoma, head and neck, liver or kidney cancer. CDR3 nucleotide sequence: TGCGCCAGCAGCTTTTACAATGAGCAGTTCTTC. It translates to CASSFYNEQFF.